This TCR beta chain was captured in a study of beta chain features in type 1 diabetes. Whole-study results and caveats: Researchers report that Type 1 diabetes patients had moderately but significantly shorter TCRB CDR3s across all four CD4+ subsets. There was no resolution here of whether HLA type influences TCRB rearrangement. For type 1 diabetes patients, VDJ junctions showed fewer insertions and more deletions.

This clone was counted a few times. The target antigen is unknown. Germline V lookup: CDR1 SGDLS, CDR2 YYNGEE. V dropped 4 bases and J dropped 8 bases, with 15 bases sitting between them. This CDR3 is built from 13 residues. The investigators reverse transcribed all of the isolated RNA, so they sequenced expressed TCRB transcripts. TCRdb's copy holds only in-frame clones and misses some; the assay was immunoSEQ multiplex PCR. This table has roughly 700,000 clones, 10% to 15% appearing once. This sequence originates from a man aged 18 to 29 with type 1 diabetes. The genes are TRBV9 and TRBJ1-2; D might be TRBD1 (5 bases). Sequencing was done on a sample of naive CD4+ T cells from blood. This chain's CDR3 is CASSPRGASGYTF. DNA for the CDR3: TGTGCCAGCAGCCCGAGAGGGGCCTCGGGCTACACCTTC.